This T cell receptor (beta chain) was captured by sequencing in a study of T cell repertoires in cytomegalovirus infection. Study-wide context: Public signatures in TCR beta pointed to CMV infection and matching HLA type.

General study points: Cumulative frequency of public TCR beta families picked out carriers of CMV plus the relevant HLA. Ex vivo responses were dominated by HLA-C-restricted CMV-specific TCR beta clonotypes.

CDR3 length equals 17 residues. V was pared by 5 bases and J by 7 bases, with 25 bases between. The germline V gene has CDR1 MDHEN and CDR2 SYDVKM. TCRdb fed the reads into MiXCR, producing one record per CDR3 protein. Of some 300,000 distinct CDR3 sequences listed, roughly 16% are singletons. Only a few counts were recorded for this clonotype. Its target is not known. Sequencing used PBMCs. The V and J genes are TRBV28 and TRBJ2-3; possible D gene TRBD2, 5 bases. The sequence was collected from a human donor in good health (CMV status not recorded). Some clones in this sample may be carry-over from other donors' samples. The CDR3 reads CASSPIFVRGNANTQYF. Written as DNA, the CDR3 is TGTGCCAGCAGTCCCATCTTTGTCCGGGGAAACGCAAATACGCAGTATTTT. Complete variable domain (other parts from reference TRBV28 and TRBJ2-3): DVKVTQSSRYLVKRTGEKVFLECVQDMDHENMFWYRQDPGLGLRLIYFSYDVKMKEKGDIPEGYSVSREKKERFSLILESASTNQTSMYLCASSPIFVRGNANTQYFGPGTRLTVL.